Listed below are T cell receptor beta chains from one sample, sequenced in a study of T cells in Graves' hyperthyroidism and ophthalmopathy. MiXCR, run by TCRdb on the multiplex PCR reads, gives a single entry per CDR3 protein. The repertoire has about 590,000 distinct CDR3 sequences, approximately 15% of them found once; the top ten carry around 7%. Sequencing was carried out using blood. The receptors originated from a woman aged 18-35 years with Graves' ophthalmopathy. Each CDR3 is given with its conserved first and last residue. A D gene is named only where the DNA matches it firmly. Size tells how often a clone was seen (once, few, many) or the class of an expanded clone, and some rows leave it out.

CDR3 protein | CDR3 DNA | D gene | V gene | clone size | J gene
CASSVQGSGNYNEQFF | TGTGCCAGCAGTGTTCAGGGTAGCGGGAACTACAATGAGCAGTTCTTC | TRBD2 | TRBV6-1 | few | TRBJ2-1
CASSLNQGMRYGYTF | TGTGCCAGCAGCTTAAATCAGGGAATGAGGTATGGCTACACCTTC | - | TRBV7-9 | few | TRBJ1-2
CASRGQALWFGEKLFF | TGTGCCAGCAGGGGACAGGCACTGTGGTTCGGTGAAAAACTGTTTTTT | TRBD1 | TRBV6-1 | - | TRBJ1-4
CASTLSAEQYF | TGTGCCAGCACCTTGTCCGCCGAGCAGTACTTC | - | TRBV7-9 | - | TRBJ2-7
CSARDPRGSYNEQFF | TGCAGTGCTAGAGATCCCCGGGGCTCCTACAATGAGCAGTTCTTC | - | TRBV20-1 | many | TRBJ2-1
CASSFGGNDEQFF | TGTGCCAGTAGTTTCGGCGGGAACGATGAGCAGTTCTTC | - | TRBV19 | few | TRBJ2-1
CASSPELLAYEQYF | TGTGCCAGCAGCCCAGAACTGCTGGCCTACGAGCAGTACTTC | - | TRBV7-2 | - | TRBJ2-7
CASSSMGTGDTEAFF | TGCGCCAGCAGCTCCATGGGGACAGGGGACACTGAAGCTTTCTTT | TRBD1 | TRBV5-1 | many | TRBJ1-1
CASSYSNQLPEQFF | TGTGCCAGCAGTTACTCGAATCAGCTCCCTGAGCAGTTCTTC | - | TRBV6-5 | - | TRBJ2-1
CASSMNYGYTF | TGTGCCAGTAGTATGAACTATGGCTACACCTTC | - | TRBV19 | - | TRBJ1-2
CASSLGLVGSNEQFF | TGTGCCAGCAGCCTCGGACTAGTAGGATCCAATGAGCAGTTCTTC | TRBD2 | TRBV7-2 | many | TRBJ2-1
CASSLSGSAGGFSEQFF | TGTGCCAGCAGTTTATCGGGTTCAGCGGGGGGATTTAGTGAGCAGTTCTTC | TRBD2 | TRBV27 | many | TRBJ2-1
CASSSPGTSGSVKDTQYF | TGTGCCAGCAGTTCCCCCGGGACTAGCGGGAGTGTCAAAGATACGCAGTATTTT | TRBD2 | TRBV6-5 | few | TRBJ2-3
CASSQVWGYSYEQYF | TGCGCCAGCAGCCAAGTTTGGGGGTACTCCTACGAGCAGTACTTC | - | TRBV4-3 | - | TRBJ2-7
CASRRSSGNSYNEQFF | TGTGCCAGTAGAAGATCGAGCGGCAACTCCTACAATGAGCAGTTCTTC | - | TRBV19 | many | TRBJ2-1
CASSLGASASSYEQYF | TGTGCCAGCAGCTTAGGGGCCAGCGCGAGCTCCTACGAGCAGTACTTC | - | TRBV7-3 | many | TRBJ2-7
CASSGEAGGYGYTF | TGTGCCAGCAGCGGGGAGGCAGGGGGTTATGGCTACACCTTC | TRBD1 | TRBV7-8 | many | TRBJ1-2
CSARSMGAGGNQPQHF | TGCAGTGCTAGAAGTATGGGGGCGGGTGGCAATCAGCCCCAGCATTTT | - | TRBV20-1 | few | TRBJ1-5
CASSIETQETQYF | TGTGCCAGTAGTATAGAAACACAAGAGACCCAGTACTTC | - | TRBV19 | - | TRBJ2-5
CASSVELAGGPGYEQYF | TGTGCCAGCAGCGTAGAACTAGCGGGAGGGCCGGGGTACGAGCAGTACTTC | TRBD2 | TRBV9 | few | TRBJ2-7
CASSKGGTDNYGYTF | TGTGCCAGCAGCAAGGGTGGAACGGATAACTATGGCTACACCTTC | - | TRBV5-8 | many | TRBJ1-2
CASSLRGAGRMGNEQFF | TGTGCCAGCAGCTTAAGGGGGGCTGGGCGGATGGGCAATGAGCAGTTCTTC | - | TRBV7-9 | many | TRBJ2-1
CASSGAGTSGTYSYEQYF | TGTGCCAGCAGCGGGGCGGGAACCTCCGGGACTTACTCCTACGAGCAGTACTTC | - | TRBV7-9 | many | TRBJ2-7
CASSMYGGDSYEQYF | TGTGCCAGTAGTATGTATGGCGGAGACTCCTACGAGCAGTACTTC | - | TRBV19 | few | TRBJ2-7
CASSQDSSRAGQPQHF | TGTGCCAGCAGCCAAGATTCGTCCAGGGCGGGCCAGCCCCAGCATTTT | - | TRBV3-1 | many | TRBJ1-5
CASSPGDKTGNTIYF | TGTGCCAGCTCCCCGGGAGATAAGACAGGAAACACCATATATTTT | - | TRBV18 | - | TRBJ1-3
CASSPSPGTTDTQYF | TGTGCCAGCAGCCCGTCCCCGGGCACCACAGATACGCAGTATTTT | - | TRBV7-3 | few | TRBJ2-3
CAISRQGGDTEAFF | TGTGCCATCAGCCGACAGGGTGGGGACACTGAAGCTTTCTTT | TRBD1 | TRBV10-3 | few | TRBJ1-1
CASSLGQGSGELFF | TGTGCCAGCAGCTTAGGCCAGGGCTCCGGGGAGCTGTTTTTT | - | TRBV13 | many | TRBJ2-2
CASSQVTELGYTF | TGTGCCAGCAGCCAAGTGACAGAACTAGGCTACACCTTC | - | TRBV4-2 | few | TRBJ1-2
CASRDRGEHEAFF | TGTGCCAGCAGGGACAGGGGTGAACATGAAGCTTTCTTT | TRBD1 | TRBV6-1 | - | TRBJ1-1
CAWSVRPGNGGEKLFF | TGTGCCTGGAGTGTTCGACCGGGAAACGGTGGGGAAAAACTGTTTTTT | - | TRBV30 | many | TRBJ1-4
CASSYSQRESYTDTQYF | TGTGCCAGCAGTTACTCGCAGCGGGAGTCCTACACAGATACGCAGTATTTT | TRBD2 | TRBV6-2/TRBV6-3 | many | TRBJ2-3
CASSMEAGGYQETQYF | TGTGCCAGTAGTATGGAGGCGGGAGGCTACCAAGAGACCCAGTACTTC | TRBD2 | TRBV19 | - | TRBJ2-5
CASSLASGSPTGELFF | TGTGCCAGCAGCTTAGCATCAGGGAGTCCCACCGGGGAGCTGTTTTTT | - | TRBV11-2 | many | TRBJ2-2
CASSFTRTGERQPQHF | TGTGCCAGCAGTTTTACTAGGACAGGGGAACGTCAGCCCCAGCATTTT | TRBD1 | TRBV12-3/TRBV12-4 | many | TRBJ1-5
CAWSVLALGRTDTQYF | TGTGCCTGGAGTGTACTGGCCCTCGGGAGAACAGATACGCAGTATTTT | - | TRBV30 | many | TRBJ2-3
CAWSRIGTGEQYF | TGTGCCTGGAGTAGAATAGGGACGGGCGAGCAGTACTTC | - | TRBV30 | many | TRBJ2-7
CSARDAGLVSETQYF | TGCAGTGCTAGAGATGCGGGACTAGTGTCGGAGACCCAGTACTTC | TRBD2 | TRBV20-1 | many | TRBJ2-5
CASSLSGPGELFF | TGTGCCAGCAGTTTATCAGGGCCCGGGGAGCTGTTTTTT | - | TRBV28 | many | TRBJ2-2
CASSLEVGTGHF | TGTGCCAGCAGTTTAGAAGTGGGGACTGGGCATTTT | - | TRBV28 | many | TRBJ1-5
CASSQGRIEKLFF | TGTGCCAGCAGTCAGGGGCGGATTGAAAAACTGTTTTTT | - | TRBV7-9 | few | TRBJ1-4
CSARVPGLAGGGMNEQYF | TGCAGTGCTAGAGTCCCGGGACTAGCGGGAGGGGGAATGAACGAGCAGTACTTC | TRBD2 | TRBV20-1 | - | TRBJ2-7
CASRLVSGRVGEQFF | TGTGCCAGTAGATTGGTTAGCGGGAGGGTGGGTGAGCAGTTCTTC | TRBD2 | TRBV19 | few | TRBJ2-1
CASSTAGEGYEQYF | TGCGCCAGCAGCACAGCGGGAGAGGGCTACGAGCAGTACTTC | TRBD2 | TRBV5-1 | many | TRBJ2-7
CASASGDTEAFF | TGTGCTAGTGCGTCGGGAGACACTGAAGCTTTCTTT | - | TRBV12-5 | few | TRBJ1-1
CSAPPGTSHNEQFF | TGCAGTGCCCCGCCAGGGACTAGCCACAATGAGCAGTTCTTC | TRBD2 | TRBV20-1 | many | TRBJ2-1
CASGSGTGGETQYF | TGTGCCAGCGGATCCGGGACAGGGGGGGAGACCCAGTACTTC | TRBD1 | TRBV7-2 | - | TRBJ2-5
CASSPVTLAGEAYNEQFF | TGTGCCAGCAGCCCAGTAACCCTAGCGGGAGAGGCCTACAATGAGCAGTTCTTC | TRBD2 | TRBV11-3 | - | TRBJ2-1
CASSLAISATDTQYF | TGTGCCAGCAGCTTAGCGATTAGCGCCACAGATACGCAGTATTTT | - | TRBV7-2 | - | TRBJ2-3
CASSSWASSGGGRNTGELFF | TGTGCCAGCAGCTCTTGGGCCAGTTCCGGCGGGGGGAGAAACACCGGGGAGCTGTTTTTT | TRBD2 | TRBV11-2 | many | TRBJ2-2
CASSPGSRGANYGYTF | TGCGCCAGCAGCCCAGGGAGCAGGGGGGCAAACTATGGCTACACCTTC | TRBD1 | TRBV4-1 | many | TRBJ1-2